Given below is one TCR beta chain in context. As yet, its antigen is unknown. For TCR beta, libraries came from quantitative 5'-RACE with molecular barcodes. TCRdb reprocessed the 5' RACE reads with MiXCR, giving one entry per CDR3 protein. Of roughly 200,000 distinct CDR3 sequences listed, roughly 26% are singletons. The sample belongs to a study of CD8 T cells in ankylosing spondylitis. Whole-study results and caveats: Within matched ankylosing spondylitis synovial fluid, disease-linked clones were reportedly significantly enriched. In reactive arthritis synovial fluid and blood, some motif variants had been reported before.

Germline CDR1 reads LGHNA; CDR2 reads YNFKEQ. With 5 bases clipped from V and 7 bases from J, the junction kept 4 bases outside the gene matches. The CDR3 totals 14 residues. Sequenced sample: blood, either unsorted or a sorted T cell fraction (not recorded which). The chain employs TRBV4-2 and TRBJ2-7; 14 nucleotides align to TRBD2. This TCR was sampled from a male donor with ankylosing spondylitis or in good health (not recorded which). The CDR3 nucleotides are TGTGCCAGCAGCATAGGACTAGCGGGAGGTGAGCAGTACTTC. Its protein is CASSIGLAGGEQYF.